These 8 T cell receptor beta chains were sequenced from one sample in a study of identical twins. TCRdb processed the 5' RACE reads anew with MiXCR; each CDR3 protein has one entry. Here the sample spans some 330,000 distinct CDR3 sequences, roughly 9% being singletons. The sequenced material came from naive T cells sorted from blood. All receptors derive from a woman between 50 and 59 years old in good health.

The chain recombines TRBV20-1 with TRBJ2-3; weak D call: TRBD2 (5 bases). Trimming cost V 7 bases and J 2 bases, with 10 bases left between them. This CDR3 has 12 residues. Germline-derived CDR1 and CDR2 are DFQATT and SNEGSKA (reference sequence). This CDR3 is CSVPGLTDTQYF. For the CDR3, the DNA is TGCAGTGTACCTGGACTCACAGATACGCAGTATTTT.

The CDR3 protein is CASSWDRAEQYF. The CDR3 DNA reads as TGCGCCAGCAGCTGGGACAGGGCCGAGCAGTACTTC. V and J are TRBV5-1 and TRBJ2-7; 9 nucleotides line up with TRBD1. This CDR3 has 12 amino acids. From germline, CDR1 is SGHRS and CDR2 YFSETQ. V lost 3 bases and J lost 6; bases outside the gene matches: 1.

V is TRBV27 and J is TRBJ2-5, with 7 positions matching TRBD1. Germline CDR1 and CDR2: MNHEY and SMNVEV (reference sequence). V lost 5 bases and J lost 5; bases outside the gene matches: 8. CDR3 length: 14 residues. The CDR3 loop reads CASSTITGAETQYF. The CDR3, as DNA: TGTGCCAGCAGTACCATAACAGGGGCCGAGACCCAGTACTTC.

The chain recombines TRBV21-1 with TRBJ1-5; the tabulated D call, TRBD1, remains unverified against the DNA. TRBV21-1 is termed a pseudogene. This CDR3 has 13 amino acids. CDR3 DNA sequence: TGTGCCAGCAGCAAAGAAGGGGGCCAGCCCCAGCATTTT. Amino acid sequence: CASSKEGGQPQHF.

This chain uses TRBV5-1 with TRBJ1-1; TRBD1 agrees at 7 bases. The V gene's germline CDR1 is SGHRS and CDR2 YFSETQ. The junction had 7 bases not matched to a gene; V was cut back by 0 bases and J by 8 bases. The CDR3 is 14 amino acids. CDR3 in DNA: TGCGCCAGCAGCTTGGTCTCGGACAGGAGAGAAGCTTTCTTT. Translation: CASSLVSDRREAFF. The whole variable domain, remainder taken from reference TRBV5-1 and TRBJ1-1, is KAGVTQTPRYLIKTRGQQVTLSCSPISGHRSVSWYQQTPGQGLQFLFEYFSETQRNKGNFPGRFSGRQFSNSRSEMNVSTLELGDSALYLCASSLVSDRREAFFGQGTRLTVV.

This clonotype was detected once. CDR3 in DNA: TGTGCCAGCAGTTACGGAATTAGCGGGAGTGGTTCCTACAATGAGCAGTTCTTC. The encoded protein is CASSYGISGSGSYNEQFF. V is TRBV6-6 and J is TRBJ2-1, with 9 nucleotides matching TRBD2. The V and J ends lost 2 bases and 1 base, in that order; junction bases with no gene match: 9. Germline values: CDR1 MNHNY, CDR2 SVGAGI (reference sequence). The CDR3 extends over 18 amino acids.

The V call is TRBV5-1, the J call TRBJ2-3, with TRBD2 matching over 8 bases. Germline V gene data show CDR1 as SGHRS and CDR2 as YFSETQ. This CDR3 has 16 amino acids. V was clipped by 1 base and J by 3 bases; unmatched bases: 7. The CDR3 is CASSLSSGSFTDTQYF. As DNA, the CDR3 is TGCGCCAGCAGCTTGAGCAGCGGGAGCTTTACAGATACGCAGTATTTT.

In regard to this clonotype: This may stem from a read error, because a much larger clone lies one nucleotide away. This rearrangement joins TRBV29-1 to TRBJ2-4; the D is unclear. The germline CDR1 and CDR2 sequences are SQVTM and ANQGSEA. V was clipped by 8 bases and J by 5 bases, with 7 bases between them. This CDR3 contains 10 residues. The CDR3, as DNA: TGCAGCTTTTGGGAAAACATTCAGTACTTC. This codes for CSFWENIQYF.